These T cell receptor beta chains were read from a single sample in a study of T cell repertoires in cytomegalovirus infection. The antigens these receptors bind are not known. TCRdb processed the reads anew with MiXCR; each CDR3 protein has one entry. The repertoire holds about 920,000 distinct CDR3 sequences, with approximately 31% as singletons. This material consisted of cultured CD8+ T cells from PBMCs, taken from culture after CMV antigen stimulation. The source is a human donor in good health (CMV status not recorded). Some clones in this sample may be carry-over from other donors' samples. CDR3s include the opening cysteine and the closing phenylalanine or tryptophan. The D gene is left open where the match is weak. Expanded clones get a size class; other rows say once, few or many, or leave the size out.

clone size	V gene	J gene	D gene	CDR3 protein	CDR3 DNA
few	TRBV6-7	TRBJ1-1	NA	CASSTVDPMRYPDPRNTEAFF	TGTGCCAGCAGTACGGTCGACCCGATGAGGTATCCCGACCCGAGGAACACTGAAGCTTTCTTT
many	TRBV12-3/TRBV12-4	TRBJ1-1	NA	CASGKTGGVAEAFF	TGTGCCAGCGGGAAGACGGGGGGCGTCGCTGAAGCTTTCTTT
few	TRBV6-2/TRBV6-3	TRBJ2-1	NA	CASSYSLGQEMANSYNEQFF	TGTGCCAGCAGTTACTCACTTGGGCAGGAGATGGCCAACTCCTACAATGAGCAGTTCTTC
few	TRBV15	TRBJ2-5	TRBD2	CATSSLDVTSGGLSGTQYF	TGTGCCACCAGCAGCCTTGACGTAACTAGCGGGGGACTGTCGGGGACCCAGTACTTC
NA	TRBV12-3/TRBV12-4	TRBJ2-3	TRBD2	CASSLVRLAGARGDTQYF	TGTGCCAGCAGTTTAGTAAGGCTAGCGGGGGCCCGGGGAGATACGCAGTATTTT
NA	TRBV9	TRBJ2-5	NA	CASSVDLGTRGETQYF	TGTGCCAGCAGCGTAGATCTCGGGACCAGGGGTGAGACCCAGTACTTC
NA	TRBV20-1	TRBJ2-1	TRBD2	CSAILIAGWGYNEQFF	TGCAGTGCTATCCTTATAGCGGGGTGGGGCTACAATGAGCAGTTCTTC
few	TRBV19	TRBJ2-5	NA	CASSELPGQETQYF	TGTGCCAGTAGTGAACTCCCAGGTCAGGAGACCCAGTACTTC
few	TRBV12-3/TRBV12-4	TRBJ1-4	TRBD1	CASSLRDRHEKLFF	TGTGCCAGCAGTCTCCGGGACAGGCATGAAAAACTGTTTTTT
NA	TRBV7-3	TRBJ2-1	TRBD1	CASSSTGGPYYEQFF	TGTGCCAGCAGCTCGACAGGGGGCCCGTACTATGAGCAGTTCTTC
many	TRBV7-2	TRBJ1-1	TRBD1	CASSLLPGQGVSTEAFF	TGTGCCAGCAGCTTACTCCCCGGACAGGGGGTGAGCACTGAAGCTTTCTTT
NA	TRBV6-5	TRBJ2-1	TRBD2	CASSYSLAGKYNEQFF	TGTGCCAGCAGTTACTCGCTAGCGGGGAAGTACAATGAGCAGTTCTTC
few	TRBV24-1	TRBJ2-2	NA	CATSDLPGANTGELFF	TGTGCCACCAGTGATTTGCCGGGGGCGAACACCGGGGAGCTGTTTTTT
NA	TRBV5-1	TRBJ2-1	NA	CANSFSQNNEQFF	TGCGCCAACAGCTTTTCCCAGAACAATGAGCAGTTCTTC
NA	TRBV27	TRBJ1-1	NA	CASSLGGPREAFF	TGTGCCAGCAGTTTAGGCGGACCCCGGGAAGCTTTCTTT
many	TRBV7-6	TRBJ2-1	TRBD2	CASSDGLAGGSSYNEQFF	TGTGCCAGCAGCGACGGACTAGCGGGGGGGAGCTCCTACAATGAGCAGTTCTTC
NA	TRBV7-9	TRBJ1-5	NA	CASSFSGDNQPQHF	TGTGCCAGCAGCTTTTCAGGGGACAATCAGCCCCAGCATTTT
NA	TRBV5-5	TRBJ2-3	NA	CASVGGGADTQYF	TGTGCCAGTGTGGGCGGAGGGGCAGATACGCAGTATTTT
NA	TRBV6-2/TRBV6-3	TRBJ2-1	TRBD1	CASSYDRDRGNDEQFF	TGTGCCAGCAGTTACGACCGGGACAGGGGGAACGATGAGCAGTTCTTC
NA	TRBV27	TRBJ1-1	NA	CASRLTGLSEAFF	TGTGCCAGCAGATTAACAGGATTATCTGAAGCTTTCTTT
NA	TRBV29-1	TRBJ1-3	NA	CSVLSGHRSGNTIYF	TGCAGCGTCCTCTCGGGCCATAGGTCCGGAAACACCATATATTTT
few	TRBV27	TRBJ1-1	NA	CASSLQALNTEAFF	TGTGCCAGCAGTCTACAGGCCTTGAACACTGAAGCTTTCTTT
many	TRBV7-9	TRBJ2-5	TRBD1	CASSSGDRGMETQYF	TGTGCCAGCAGCTCAGGGGACAGGGGGATGGAGACCCAGTACTTC
NA	TRBV6-5	TRBJ2-7	NA	CASSILRNSYEQYF	TGTGCCAGCAGCATCCTCCGGAACTCCTACGAGCAGTACTTC
NA	TRBV7-9	TRBJ1-2	NA	CASSPGQSDYYGYTF	TGTGCCAGCAGCCCCGGACAGAGTGACTACTATGGCTACACCTTC
NA	TRBV9	TRBJ2-2	NA	CASSSSGISKAGELFF	TGTGCCAGCAGCTCCTCCGGGATATCGAAGGCCGGGGAGCTGTTTTTT
NA	TRBV24-1	TRBJ2-1	NA	CATSDYQGGEQFF	TGTGCCACCAGTGACTACCAGGGCGGTGAGCAGTTCTTC
few	TRBV5-1	TRBJ2-5	NA	CASSVQGETQYF	TGCGCCAGCAGCGTACAAGGAGAGACCCAGTACTTC
few	TRBV2	TRBJ2-7	NA	CASSETGSASYEQYF	TGTGCCAGCAGTGAAACGGGGAGCGCCTCCTACGAGCAGTACTTC
NA	TRBV4-1	TRBJ2-7	TRBD1	CASSQDTGTAYEQYF	TGCGCCAGCAGCCAAGACACCGGGACAGCCTACGAGCAGTACTTC
NA	TRBV27	TRBJ1-2	TRBD1	CASSLGPTGTYGYTF	TGTGCCAGCAGTTTAGGCCCGACAGGGACCTATGGCTACACCTTC
few	TRBV14	TRBJ1-1	NA	CASSQVGARMAEAFF	TGTGCCAGCAGCCAAGTAGGCGCCAGGATGGCTGAAGCTTTCTTT
many	TRBV7-2	TRBJ2-7	NA	CASSLKEGDFWSSYEQYF	TGTGCCAGCAGCCTAAAAGAGGGGGACTTCTGGAGCTCCTACGAGCAGTACTTC
many	TRBV7-2	TRBJ2-3	NA	CAEGSGSHIDTQYF	TGTGCGGAGGGGTCGGGGAGCCACATTGATACGCAGTATTTT